The present T cell receptor (beta chain) was sequenced within a study of blood T cell repertoires in COVID-19. V lost 5 bases to trimming and J lost 4 bases; unmatched junction nucleotides: 9. Looked up from germline, CDR1 is SGHTA and CDR2 is FQGNSA. The CDR3 runs 16 residues. This clone was picked up one time. Clones were read by immunoSEQ multiplex PCR, and TCRdb kept only the in-frame ones, dropping some. The sample yields approximately 140,000 clones, 84% seen once. Sequencing used PBMCs or T cells enriched from blood (not recorded which). This sequence joins TRBV7-2 and TRBJ2-7; 12 bases agree with TRBD2. This receptor was taken from a woman aged 50 to 60 who had been exposed to COVID-19. The DNA of the CDR3 is TGTGCCAGCAGCCCCCTGGCTAGCGGGGGGGGATACGAGCAGTACTTC. It is translated as CASSPLASGGGYEQYF.